A selection of T cell receptor beta chains follows, all from one sample in a study of OX40 agonist ivuxolimab in advanced cancers. Clones were read by immunoSEQ multiplex PCR, and TCRdb kept only the in-frame ones, dropping some. The data show roughly 100,000 clones, 87% seen once. The source was CD4+ or CD8+ T cells sorted from blood, collected in a trial of the OX40 agonist ivuxolimab. The receptor source for this set is an adult with an advanced solid tumor such as melanoma, head and neck, liver or kidney cancer. Each CDR3 is given with its conserved first and last residue. The D gene is left open where the match is weak. Not all rows give a size; the values are once, few, many and, for expanded clones, a class.

J: TRBJ1-1
D: -
V: TRBV7-2
size: few
length: 15
CDR3: CASSLLTGGNTEAFF
DNA: TGTGCCAGCAGCTTATTGACCGGTGGAAACACTGAAGCTTTCTTT

J: TRBJ2-5
D: -
V: TRBV15
size: once
length: 12
CDR3: CATSSGRETQYF
DNA: TGTGCCACCAGCAGCGGGAGAGAGACCCAGTACTTC

J: TRBJ2-3
D: TRBD2
V: TRBV5-1
size: -
length: 19
CDR3: CASSPGTSGGGLSTDTQYF
DNA: TGCGCCAGCAGCCCCGGGACTAGCGGGGGAGGTCTTAGCACAGATACGCAGTATTTT

J: TRBJ1-2
D: -
V: TRBV7-2
size: -
length: 17
CDR3: CASSPRAGLRGNYGYTF
DNA: TGTGCCAGCAGCCCTCGGGCAGGGTTGCGGGGGAACTATGGCTACACCTTC

J: TRBJ2-2
D: TRBD2
V: TRBV5-4
size: once
length: 18
CDR3: CASSPGLAGGPGTGELFF
DNA: TGTGCCAGCAGCCCCGGACTAGCGGGGGGGCCGGGCACCGGGGAGCTGTTTTTT

J: TRBJ1-5
D: TRBD1
V: TRBV6-6
size: once
length: 15
CDR3: CASSYTQGDYQPQHF
DNA: TGTGCCAGCAGTTACACCCAGGGGGACTATCAGCCCCAGCATTTT

J: TRBJ1-6
D: TRBD1
V: TRBV27
size: -
length: 15
CDR3: CASSSGTGVNSPLHF
DNA: TGTGCCAGCAGTTCCGGGACAGGGGTCAATTCACCCCTCCACTTT

J: TRBJ2-7
D: -
V: TRBV30
size: -
length: 11
CDR3: CASSVGYEQYF
DNA: TGTGCCTCCTCGGTTGGGTACGAGCAGTACTTC

J: TRBJ2-2
D: -
V: TRBV6-5
size: -
length: 13
CDR3: CASSLQVTGELFF
DNA: TGTGCCAGCAGTTTACAGGTCACCGGGGAGCTGTTTTTT

J: TRBJ2-5
D: -
V: TRBV7-2
size: -
length: 15
CDR3: CASSLVTGPQETQYF
DNA: TGTGCCAGCAGCTTAGTTACAGGCCCTCAAGAGACCCAGTACTTC

J: TRBJ1-6
D: TRBD1
V: TRBV5-4
size: -
length: 17
CDR3: CASSGRQGSSYNSPLHF
DNA: TGTGCCAGCAGCGGACGACAGGGAAGCTCCTATAATTCACCCCTCCACTTT

J: TRBJ2-7
D: TRBD2
V: TRBV15
size: few
length: 13
CDR3: CATRASGSYEQYF
DNA: TGTGCCACCAGGGCTAGCGGGTCCTACGAGCAGTACTTC

J: TRBJ1-5
D: -
V: TRBV12-5
size: -
length: 14
CDR3: CASGAGEVSQPQHF
DNA: TGTGCTAGCGGGGCAGGGGAGGTAAGTCAGCCCCAGCATTTT

J: TRBJ2-7
D: -
V: TRBV19
size: -
length: 12
CDR3: CASSIDSYEQYF
DNA: TGTGCCAGTAGTATCGACAGCTACGAGCAGTACTTC

J: TRBJ2-7
D: TRBD1
V: TRBV7-9
size: once
length: 12
CDR3: CASTYRGDEQYF
DNA: TGTGCCAGCACTTACAGGGGTGACGAGCAGTACTTC

J: TRBJ2-7
D: TRBD2
V: TRBV4-1
size: -
length: 16
CDR3: CASSQTGTSGYYEQYF
DNA: TGCGCCAGCAGCCAAACCGGGACTAGCGGATACTACGAGCAGTACTTC

J: TRBJ2-5
D: -
V: TRBV11-2
size: -
length: 14
CDR3: CASSLGPGTETQYF
DNA: TGTGCCAGCAGCTTAGGCCCAGGGACGGAGACCCAGTACTTC

J: TRBJ1-1
D: -
V: TRBV2
size: -
length: 12
CDR3: CASRIERTEAFF
DNA: TGTGCCAGCAGGATAGAAAGGACTGAAGCTTTCTTT

J: TRBJ1-2
D: TRBD1
V: TRBV9
size: -
length: 15
CDR3: CASSVGQGNSYGYTF
DNA: TGTGCCAGCAGCGTAGGACAGGGTAATAGCTATGGCTACACCTTC

J: TRBJ2-2
D: TRBD2
V: TRBV19
size: -
length: 14
CDR3: CASIPAGEDGELFF
DNA: TGTGCCAGTATACCAGCGGGAGAGGACGGGGAGCTGTTTTTT

J: TRBJ2-7
D: -
V: TRBV18
size: -
length: 13
CDR3: CASSSGQTYEQYF
DNA: TGTGCCAGCTCATCAGGACAGACCTACGAGCAGTACTTC

J: TRBJ2-1
D: TRBD1
V: TRBV7-9
size: few
length: 12
CDR3: CASSFGQGEQFF
DNA: TGTGCCAGCAGCTTCGGACAGGGGGAGCAGTTCTTC

J: TRBJ2-2
D: TRBD1
V: TRBV5-1
size: once
length: 18
CDR3: CASSLESVGQGIVGELFF
DNA: TGCGCCAGCAGCTTGGAATCGGTGGGACAGGGGATTGTCGGGGAGCTGTTTTTT

J: TRBJ1-5
D: -
V: TRBV19
size: -
length: 15
CDR3: CASSIEGGRIQPQHF
DNA: TGTGCCAGTAGTATAGAAGGGGGGCGGATTCAGCCCCAGCATTTT

J: TRBJ2-6
D: -
V: TRBV27
size: -
length: 14
CDR3: CASRPFSGANVLTF
DNA: TGTGCCAGCAGACCCTTCTCTGGGGCCAACGTCCTGACTTTC

J: TRBJ2-5
D: TRBD2
V: TRBV9
size: -
length: 16
CDR3: CASSVEGLAVQETQYF
DNA: TGTGCCAGCAGCGTAGAGGGACTAGCGGTCCAAGAGACCCAGTACTTC

J: TRBJ2-1
D: -
V: TRBV5-8
size: -
length: 15
CDR3: CASSLGVSGYNEQFF
DNA: TGTGCCAGCAGCTTGGGGGTGTCGGGCTACAATGAGCAGTTCTTC

J: TRBJ2-2
D: -
V: TRBV6-6
size: once
length: 14
CDR3: CASSFRAEAGELFF
DNA: TGTGCCAGCAGTTTCAGGGCAGAGGCCGGGGAGCTGTTTTTT

J: TRBJ1-5
D: TRBD1
V: TRBV19
size: -
length: 16
CDR3: CASSPDRAVIDQPQHF
DNA: TGTGCCAGTAGCCCGGACAGGGCGGTAATCGATCAGCCCCAGCATTTT

J: TRBJ2-1
D: TRBD2
V: TRBV9
size: -
length: 14
CDR3: CASSSGTSGNEQFF
DNA: TGTGCCAGCAGCTCGGGGACTAGCGGCAATGAGCAGTTCTTC

J: TRBJ1-1
D: -
V: TRBV9
size: -
length: 13
CDR3: CASSSRGDGEAFF
DNA: TGTGCCAGCAGTTCGCGGGGTGACGGTGAAGCTTTCTTT

J: TRBJ2-1
D: -
V: TRBV14
size: -
length: 15
CDR3: CARRKVGLPGNEQFF
DNA: TGTGCCAGGAGAAAAGTAGGGCTCCCAGGCAATGAGCAGTTCTTC

J: TRBJ2-5
D: -
V: TRBV9
size: -
length: 12
CDR3: CASRGPGETQYF
DNA: TGTGCCAGCAGAGGGCCGGGTGAGACCCAGTACTTC

J: TRBJ2-3
D: -
V: TRBV5-1
size: -
length: 16
CDR3: CASSLGTGTSTDTQYF
DNA: TGCGCCAGCAGCTTGGGAACAGGGACTAGCACAGATACGCAGTATTTT

J: TRBJ2-7
D: TRBD1
V: TRBV19
size: -
length: 14
CDR3: CASSNRDRAEEQYF
DNA: TGTGCCAGTAGTAACCGGGACAGGGCGGAAGAGCAGTACTTC

J: TRBJ1-1
D: -
V: TRBV29-1
size: few
length: 13
CDR3: CSVSGAMNTEAFF
DNA: TGCAGCGTCTCAGGGGCGATGAACACTGAAGCTTTCTTT

J: TRBJ2-7
D: -
V: TRBV18
size: -
length: 12
CDR3: CASSPLGDEQYF
DNA: TGTGCCAGCTCACCACTAGGGGACGAGCAGTACTTC

J: TRBJ2-5
D: TRBD2
V: TRBV4-3
size: -
length: 15
CDR3: CASSPQTSGWETQYF
DNA: TGCGCCAGCAGCCCCCAGACTAGCGGGTGGGAGACCCAGTACTTC

J: TRBJ2-3
D: TRBD2
V: TRBV7-9
size: -
length: 15
CDR3: CASSPRSQAGFTQYF
DNA: TGTGCCAGCAGCCCGCGATCCCAAGCGGGATTTACGCAGTATTTT

J: TRBJ1-1
D: -
V: TRBV27
size: -
length: 14
CDR3: CASSWTWRNTEAFF
DNA: TGTGCCAGCAGTTGGACCTGGAGGAACACTGAAGCTTTCTTT

J: TRBJ1-4
D: TRBD1
V: TRBV6-1
size: -
length: 15
CDR3: CASSLRQGTNEKLFF
DNA: TGTGCCAGCAGCCTCAGACAGGGCACTAATGAAAAACTGTTTTTT

J: TRBJ2-3
D: TRBD1
V: TRBV11-2
size: -
length: 13
CDR3: CASSGQGTDTQYF
DNA: TGTGCCAGCAGTGGACAGGGCACAGATACGCAGTATTTT

J: TRBJ2-5
D: -
V: TRBV5-1
size: -
length: 13
CDR3: CASSPGDKETQYF
DNA: TGCGCCAGCAGCCCCGGGGACAAAGAGACCCAGTACTTC

J: TRBJ2-1
D: -
V: TRBV19
size: -
length: 14
CDR3: CASSLGGGYNEQFF
DNA: TGTGCCAGTAGCCTGGGAGGGGGATACAATGAGCAGTTCTTC

J: TRBJ2-1
D: TRBD2
V: TRBV9
size: -
length: 15
CDR3: CASSPDAGGWNEQFF
DNA: TGTGCCAGCAGCCCAGATGCGGGAGGTTGGAATGAGCAGTTCTTC

J: TRBJ2-2
D: -
V: TRBV7-8
size: -
length: 17
CDR3: CASSRSGAGTYTGELFF
DNA: TGTGCCAGCAGCCGGAGTGGGGCGGGGACCTACACCGGGGAGCTGTTTTTT

J: TRBJ2-7
D: TRBD2
V: TRBV5-1
size: once
length: 14
CDR3: CASSSGGPSREQYF
DNA: TGCGCCAGCAGCTCGGGAGGGCCGTCCCGCGAGCAGTACTTC

J: TRBJ2-7
D: -
V: TRBV5-4
size: -
length: 15
CDR3: CASSLTGGFSSGQYF
DNA: TGTGCCAGCAGCTTGACGGGGGGCTTCTCTAGTGGGCAGTACTTC

J: TRBJ1-1
D: TRBD1
V: TRBV5-1
size: -
length: 14
CDR3: CASTGQGPNTEAFF
DNA: TGCGCCAGCACCGGACAGGGGCCGAACACTGAAGCTTTCTTT

J: TRBJ2-2
D: -
V: TRBV5-4
size: few
length: 14
CDR3: CASSLAVLPEVLFF
DNA: TGTGCCAGCAGCTTGGCCGTTCTCCCCGAAGTATTGTTTTTT

J: TRBJ2-7
D: -
V: TRBV5-6
size: -
length: 14
CDR3: CASTTRGGRYEQYF
DNA: TGTGCCAGCACCACGAGGGGGGGCCGGTACGAGCAGTACTTC

J: TRBJ1-4
D: TRBD1
V: TRBV9
size: -
length: 16
CDR3: CASSLQGQLANEKLFF
DNA: TGTGCCAGCAGCCTACAGGGGCAACTAGCTAATGAAAAACTGTTTTTT

J: TRBJ2-3
D: TRBD1
V: TRBV6-1
size: -
length: 15
CDR3: CASSEQGVYTDTQYF
DNA: TGTGCCAGCAGTGAACAGGGGGTTTACACAGATACGCAGTATTTT

J: TRBJ2-7
D: -
V: TRBV6-5
size: -
length: 14
CDR3: CASSSRDGPYEQYF
DNA: TGTGCCAGCAGTTCCCGGGACGGACCCTACGAGCAGTACTTC

J: TRBJ1-2
D: -
V: TRBV18
size: -
length: 15
CDR3: CASSPPGLGRHGYTF
DNA: TGTGCCAGCTCACCCCCGGGACTAGGGCGGCATGGCTACACCTTC